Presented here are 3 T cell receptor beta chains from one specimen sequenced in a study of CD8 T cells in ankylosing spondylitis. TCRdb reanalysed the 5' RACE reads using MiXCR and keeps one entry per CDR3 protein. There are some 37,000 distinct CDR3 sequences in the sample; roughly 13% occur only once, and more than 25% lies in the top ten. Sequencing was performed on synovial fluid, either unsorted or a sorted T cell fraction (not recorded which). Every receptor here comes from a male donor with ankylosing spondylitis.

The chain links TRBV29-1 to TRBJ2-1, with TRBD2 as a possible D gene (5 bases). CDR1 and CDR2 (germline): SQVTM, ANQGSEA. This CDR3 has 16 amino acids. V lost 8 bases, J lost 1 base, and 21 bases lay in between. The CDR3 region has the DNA TGCAGCTCGCGGCCGGTACTAGGTGGATCCTACAATGAGCAGTTCTTC. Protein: CSSRPVLGGSYNEQFF.

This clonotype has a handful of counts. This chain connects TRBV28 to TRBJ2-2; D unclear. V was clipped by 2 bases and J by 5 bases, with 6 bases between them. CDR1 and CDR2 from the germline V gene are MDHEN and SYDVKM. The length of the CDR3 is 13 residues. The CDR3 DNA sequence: TGTGCCAGCAGTTTAGCGCAAACCGGGGAGCTGTTTTTT. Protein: CASSLAQTGELFF.

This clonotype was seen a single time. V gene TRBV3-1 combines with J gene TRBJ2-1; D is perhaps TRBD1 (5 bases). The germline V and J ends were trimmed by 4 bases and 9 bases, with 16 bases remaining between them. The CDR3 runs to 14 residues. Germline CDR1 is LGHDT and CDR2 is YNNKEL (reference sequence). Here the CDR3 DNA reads TGTGCCAGCAGCCTCCCCAGTGGGGCTGGTGAGCAGTTCTTC. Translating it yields CASSLPSGAGEQFF.